These T cell receptor beta chains were read from a single sample in a study of T cells in Graves' hyperthyroidism and ophthalmopathy. MiXCR, applied by TCRdb to the multiplex PCR reads, yields one record per CDR3 protein. This sample carries hundreds of thousands of distinct CDR3 sequences, roughly 14% of them seen once, and the ten largest clones take around 4.5%. Sequencing was performed on blood. The source of these receptors is a woman in her forties with Graves' ophthalmopathy. CDR3s include the opening cysteine and the closing phenylalanine or tryptophan. D genes are given only for firm matches. Size tells how often a clone was seen (once, few, many) or the class of an expanded clone, and some rows leave it out.

>few|TRBD1|TRBJ1-5|TRBV5-1
CASSFWGQGNQPQHF
TGCGCCAGCAGCTTTTGGGGACAGGGCAATCAGCCCCAGCATTTT
>many|NA|TRBJ2-2|TRBV6-1
CASSPGGYTGELFF
TGTGCCAGCAGTCCCGGAGGGTACACCGGGGAGCTGTTTTTT
>few|NA|TRBJ1-6|TRBV10-1
CASSAGRNNSPLHF
TGCGCCAGCAGTGCGGGACGGAATAATTCACCCCTCCACTTT
>many|NA|TRBJ1-1|TRBV12-3/TRBV12-4
CASTLTAGDAEAFF
TGTGCCAGCACCTTGACAGCTGGGGACGCTGAAGCTTTCTTT
>many|NA|TRBJ2-5|TRBV6-1
CASRGAGVQTQYF
TGTGCCAGCAGGGGAGCAGGGGTACAGACCCAGTACTTC
>NA|NA|TRBJ2-7|TRBV18
CASGRRDRSYEQYF
TGTGCCAGCGGGAGGCGGGATCGCTCCTACGAGCAGTACTTC
>few|TRBD1|TRBJ1-1|TRBV4-3
CASSLTGETEAFF
TGCGCCAGCAGCCTAACAGGGGAAACTGAAGCTTTCTTT
>many|NA|TRBJ2-7|TRBV12-3/TRBV12-4
CASRDGSYEQYF
TGTGCCAGCAGGGACGGTTCCTACGAGCAGTACTTC
>NA|NA|TRBJ2-7|TRBV6-2/TRBV6-3
CASRMVDSYSYEQYF
TGTGCCAGCAGAATGGTAGACTCGTACTCCTACGAGCAGTACTTC
>many|TRBD1|TRBJ2-2|TRBV6-2/TRBV6-3
CASSKDRVGTGELFF
TGTGCCAGCAGCAAGGACAGGGTCGGAACCGGGGAGCTGTTTTTT
>many|NA|TRBJ2-7|TRBV7-6
CASSPRGGSGPYEQYF
TGTGCCAGCAGCCCCCGGGGAGGTAGCGGCCCCTACGAGCAGTACTTC
>many|NA|TRBJ1-3|TRBV10-3
CAISGRISSGNTIYF
TGTGCCATCAGTGGGCGTATCAGCTCTGGAAACACCATATATTTT
>many|NA|TRBJ2-5|TRBV20-1
CSAQIQETQYF
TGCAGTGCTCAAATCCAAGAGACCCAGTACTTC
>NA|NA|TRBJ2-7|TRBV12-3/TRBV12-4
CASEDENNHYEQYF
TGTGCAAGCGAGGACGAGAACAACCACTACGAGCAGTACTTC
>many|TRBD1|TRBJ1-6|TRBV6-5
CASTERGTGSAPLHF
TGTGCCAGCACCGAACGGGGGACAGGGTCAGCACCCCTCCACTTT
>many|NA|TRBJ2-7|TRBV20-1
CSARWGYEQYF
TGCAGTGCTCGATGGGGGTACGAGCAGTACTTC
>few|TRBD1|TRBJ2-7|TRBV14
CASSQIQGSYEQYF
TGTGCCAGCAGCCAAATACAGGGGAGTTACGAGCAGTACTTC
>NA|TRBD1|TRBJ1-1|TRBV20-1
CSARVAGGMNTEAFF
TGCAGTGCTAGAGTCGCAGGGGGGATGAACACTGAAGCTTTCTTT
>NA|TRBD2|TRBJ2-7|TRBV7-3
CASSRGTSGSIYEQYF
TGTGCCAGCAGCCGAGGGACTAGCGGGAGTATCTACGAGCAGTACTTC
>few|NA|TRBJ2-5|TRBV7-9
CASTLNRGVETQYF
TGTGCCAGCACCCTCAATAGGGGAGTAGAGACCCAGTACTTC
>NA|NA|TRBJ2-7|TRBV18
CASSVTGGSAYEQYF
TGTGCCAGCTCAGTAACCGGGGGATCGGCCTACGAGCAGTACTTC
>NA|NA|TRBJ2-5|TRBV18
CASSPRALNRAEETQYF
TGTGCCAGCTCACCACGAGCCCTAAACAGGGCTGAAGAGACCCAGTACTTC
>NA|NA|TRBJ2-7|TRBV4-3
CASSQDRTSYEQYF
TGCGCCAGCAGCCAAGATCGTACTAGCTACGAGCAGTACTTC
>many|NA|TRBJ2-5|TRBV7-9
CASSSSKTQYF
TGTGCCAGCAGCTCGTCGAAGACCCAGTACTTC
>NA|TRBD2|TRBJ2-5|TRBV9
CASSVGLAGGSNEETQYF
TGTGCCAGCAGCGTAGGACTAGCGGGAGGGAGTAACGAAGAGACCCAGTACTTC
>NA|NA|TRBJ2-5|TRBV5-4
CASSSSSEGPIQETQYF
TGTGCCAGCAGCTCATCAAGCGAAGGGCCCATACAAGAGACCCAGTACTTC
>NA|TRBD1|TRBJ1-1|TRBV5-1
CASSLASGQGRVTEAFF
TGCGCCAGCAGCTTGGCCTCGGGACAGGGGAGGGTCACTGAAGCTTTCTTT
>NA|TRBD2|TRBJ2-5|TRBV7-9
CASSLPAGVETQYF
TGTGCCAGCAGCCTCCCGGCGGGAGTGGAGACCCAGTACTTC
>many|NA|TRBJ1-2|TRBV28
CASSLSDLLSYGYTF
TGTGCCAGCAGCCTTTCCGACTTACTAAGCTATGGCTACACCTTC
>many|NA|TRBJ2-5|TRBV12-3/TRBV12-4
CASSNRGVCETQYF
TGTGCCAGCAGCAACCGGGGCGTCTGCGAGACCCAGTACTTC
>many|TRBD1|TRBJ1-2|TRBV12-3/TRBV12-4
CASSVTGGHGYTF
TGTGCCAGCAGCGTAACAGGGGGCCATGGCTACACCTTC
>few|NA|TRBJ1-3|TRBV9
CASSLVDAGNTIYF
TGTGCCAGCAGCCTAGTGGACGCTGGAAACACCATATATTTT
>many|NA|TRBJ2-5|TRBV7-3
CASSWGTQETQYF
TGTGCCAGCAGCTGGGGTACCCAAGAGACCCAGTACTTC
>many|NA|TRBJ2-7|TRBV6-2/TRBV6-3
CASSYYPNSYEQYF
TGTGCCAGCAGTTACTATCCCAACTCCTACGAGCAGTACTTC
>many|TRBD2|TRBJ2-5|TRBV20-1
CSASSPGLADKETQYF
TGCAGTGCTAGCTCCCCGGGACTAGCGGACAAAGAGACCCAGTACTTC
>NA|TRBD1|TRBJ2-2|TRBV12-3/TRBV12-4
CASSLAPGQGSTGELFF
TGTGCCAGCAGTTTAGCTCCGGGACAGGGATCCACCGGGGAGCTGTTTTTT
>many|NA|TRBJ1-2|TRBV12-3/TRBV12-4
CASSLGGHTGYTF
TGTGCCAGCAGTTTAGGGGGACACACAGGCTACACCTTC
>NA|NA|TRBJ2-2|TRBV6-5
CASSYGLGNTGELFF
TGTGCCAGCAGTTACGGTTTAGGGAACACCGGGGAGCTGTTTTTT
>many|NA|TRBJ2-7|TRBV2
CASTEGGRGRTYEQCF
TGTGCCAGCACCGAAGGGGGGCGAGGTAGGACCTACGAGCAGTGCTTC
>many|NA|TRBJ2-7|TRBV28
CASNGGTYEQYF
TGTGCCAGCAACGGGGGTACCTACGAGCAGTACTTC
>NA|TRBD1|TRBJ1-6|TRBV30
CAWSAGTGGPAPLHF
TGTGCCTGGAGCGCCGGGACAGGGGGACCCGCACCCCTCCACTTT
>few|TRBD2|TRBJ2-7|TRBV7-9
CASSPGVAGGEQYF
TGTGCCAGCAGCCCCGGGGTAGCGGGGGGGGAGCAGTACTTC
>few|NA|TRBJ1-3|TRBV5-1
CASSLGRDATGNTIYF
TGCGCCAGCAGCTTGGGACGGGACGCTACAGGGAACACCATATATTTT
>NA|NA|TRBJ1-3|TRBV28
CASSLMAGNTIYF
TGTGCCAGCAGTTTGATGGCGGGAAACACCATATATTTT
>many|NA|TRBJ2-5|TRBV7-9
CASSHDSWYQETQYF
TGTGCCAGCAGCCATGACAGTTGGTACCAAGAGACCCAGTACTTC
>many|NA|TRBJ2-5|TRBV27
CASVGIGETQYF
TGTGCCAGCGTTGGGATAGGGGAGACCCAGTACTTC